The 30 T cell receptor beta chains presented below share a single source sample, sequenced in a study of blood T cell repertoires in COVID-19. Clones were sequenced by immunoSEQ multiplex PCR, and TCRdb holds only the in-frame ones, with some missing. The sample comprises approximately 250,000 clones, about nine tenths of which are singletons, and over 4% rests with the top ten. The sequenced material came from PBMCs or T cells enriched from blood (not recorded which). These receptors all come from a woman aged 25-40 years with acute COVID-19.

The chain uses TRBV2 and TRBJ1-5; 8 bases fit TRBD1. CDR1 is SNHLY and CDR2 is FYNNEI in the germline V gene. Trimming cost V 5 bases and J 2 bases; bases outside gene matches: 8. The CDR3 extends over 16 amino acids. In nucleotides, the CDR3 is TGTGCCAGCAGTTTGGACAGGGAAAGGGGCAATCAGCCCCAGCATTTT. Amino acid sequence: CASSLDRERGNQPQHF. Full variable domain (missing parts from reference TRBV2 and TRBJ1-5): EPEVTQTPSHQVTQMGQEVILRCVPISNHLYFYWYRQILGQKVEFLVSFYNNEISEKSEIFDDQFSVERPDGSNFTLKIRSTKLEDSAMYFCASSLDRERGNQPQHFGDGTRLSIL.

This chain joins TRBV5-5 and TRBJ2-1, with 13 bases fitting TRBD2. The CDR3 is made up of 16 amino acids. CDR1 and CDR2 from the germline V gene are SGHKS and YYEKEE (reference sequence). V gave up 3 bases and J gave up 7 bases; unmatched junction bases: 7. The CDR3 loop is CASSSGTSGTGNEQFF. In nucleotides, the CDR3 is TGTGCCAGCAGCTCGGGGACTAGCGGGACGGGGAATGAGCAGTTCTTC.

The rearrangement uses TRBV9 and TRBJ2-1, with D unclear. Germline CDR1 SGDLS, CDR2 YYNGEE. V was cut by 0 bases and J by 0 bases, with 7 bases left in between. The CDR3 totals 15 residues. CDR3: CASSVVTVSYNEQFF. In DNA form, the CDR3 reads TGTGCCAGCAGCGTAGTTACGGTCTCCTACAATGAGCAGTTCTTC.

V is TRBV11-3 and J is TRBJ2-1, with TRBD2 matching 12 bases. Germline V gene sequence: CDR1 SGHNT, CDR2 YENEEA. This CDR3 region has 14 residues. The trim removed 4 bases at V and 8 bases at J, leaving 3 bases unmatched. The CDR3 coding sequence is TGTGCCAGCAGCTCTCGGACTAGCGGGGATGAGCAGTTCTTC. It specifies CASSSRTSGDEQFF.

V usage is TRBV5-1 and J usage is TRBJ2-3; 11 bases map to TRBD2. Unmatched junction bases numbered 15, after V lost 8 bases and J lost 4 bases. CDR1 is SGHRS and CDR2 is YFSETQ in the germline V gene. The CDR3 length is 17 residues. The CDR3 DNA reads as TGCGCCAGACTGACTAGCGGGATACCAATAGGCGCAGATACGCAGTATTTT. As protein: CARLTSGIPIGADTQYF.

The V call is TRBV19, the J call TRBJ1-5; 8 bases fit TRBD1. V was clipped by 3 bases and J by 3 bases; unmatched bases: 16. The CDR3 has 19 amino acids. CDR1 LNHDA and CDR2 SQIVND come from the germline V gene (reference sequence). CDR3 in DNA: TGTGCCAGTAGTATCGGGACAGGAGGAAGGCTAAATAACAATCAGCCCCAGCATTTT. Encoded protein: CASSIGTGGRLNNNQPQHF.

Regarding this clone: This may be a read error, as it is one base from a much larger clone. The same CDR3 is also encoded by other DNA sequences in this sample. The gene calls are TRBV6-5 and TRBJ2-7; 9 bases agree with TRBD1. Germline values: CDR1 MNHEY, CDR2 SVGAGI. The V segment lost 0 bases and the J segment 3 bases; nucleotides outside the gene matches: 3. The CDR3 consists of 15 residues. For the CDR3, the DNA is TGTGCCAGCAGTTACTCTCCGGGACAGGGCTACGAGCAGTACTTC. Amino acids: CASSYSPGQGYEQYF.

V gene TRBV28 combines with J gene TRBJ2-5; 11 nucleotides match TRBD1. Germline CDR1 reads MDHEN; CDR2 reads SYDVKM. The CDR3 sequence is 15 residues long. The J segment lost 4 bases and the V segment lost 8 bases, leaving 9 bases of the junction unmatched. The CDR3 loop is CASGWTGGVRETQYF. The CDR3 nucleotides are TGTGCCAGCGGTTGGACAGGGGGCGTGAGAGAGACCCAGTACTTC.

The chain uses TRBV28 and TRBJ1-2, with 7 bases that match TRBD1. This CDR3 spans 12 amino acids. Germline CDR1 reads MDHEN; CDR2 reads SYDVKM. V dropped 6 bases and J dropped 8; count of bases not matched to a gene: 6. The CDR3 coding sequence is TGTGCCAGCAGGCCCCAGGGGGAGGGCTACACCTTC. Translation gives CASRPQGEGYTF.

This clone was seen only once. This rearrangement joins TRBV4-2 to TRBJ2-7; TRBD1 is a possible D gene (6 bases). Germline V gives CDR1 LGHNA, CDR2 YNFKEQ. The CDR3 consists of 17 residues. Trimming took off 1 base at V and 0 bases at J, with 16 bases between the two ends. The CDR3, as DNA: TGTGCCAGCAGCCAAGGGGGCCCAGGGGAAAGCTCCTACGAGCAGTACTTC. It specifies CASSQGGPGESSYEQYF.

Only one count was recorded for this clone. This chain joins TRBV9 and TRBJ2-1; TRBD2 matches at 7 bases. The CDR3 has 16 residues. With V trimmed by 3 bases and J by 1 base, 7 bases remained unmatched. Germline-derived CDR1 and CDR2 are SGDLS and YYNGEE. The CDR3 reads CASSGVGGGSYNEQFF. The CDR3 nucleotides read TGTGCCAGCAGCGGAGTAGGCGGGGGTTCCTACAATGAGCAGTTCTTC.

V usage is TRBV19 and J usage is TRBJ1-5, with TRBD1 matching 7 bases. CDR3 length: 13 amino acids. Looked up from germline, CDR1 is LNHDA and CDR2 is SQIVND (reference sequence). V lost 10 bases, J lost 5 bases, and 8 bases stayed unmatched. The CDR3, as DNA: TGTGCCACTTCCGGGACAGCCGATCAGCCCCAGCATTTT. Its protein is CATSGTADQPQHF. Based on the CDR3 plus reference TRBV19 and TRBJ1-5, the full variable domain is DGGITQSPKYLFRKEGQNVTLSCEQNLNHDAMYWYRQDPGQGLRLIYYSQIVNDFQKGDIAEGYSVSREKKESFPLTVTSAQKNPTAFYLCATSGTADQPQHFGDGTRLSIL.

The CDR3 bases are TGTGCCAGCAGCGGCCCCACGGGTAGCTCCTACAATGAGCAGTTCTTC. The encoded protein is CASSGPTGSSYNEQFF. The chain carries TRBV3-1 (or the pseudogene TRBV3-2) and TRBJ2-1; D uncertain. The CDR3 loop spans 16 amino acids. Germline assignment: CDR1 LGHDT and CDR2 YNNKEL (reference sequence). V lost 5 bases to trimming and J lost 0 bases, with 14 bases between them.

The rearrangement joins TRBV9 to TRBJ1-1; D gene ambiguous. Germline V gene lookup returns CDR1 SGDLS and CDR2 YYNGEE. The V end was cut by 0 bases, the J end by 4 bases, with 13 bases between. This CDR3 is built from 15 residues. The CDR3 region has the DNA TGTGCCAGCAGCGTAGGGGCTATGGGTGGCACTGAAGCTTTCTTT. It translates to CASSVGAMGGTEAFF.

This clone was seen many times. The J gene is TRBJ1-6, the V gene TRBV27, with TRBD1 matching over 7 bases. There are 15 residues in the CDR3. V gave up 5 bases and J gave up 7 bases; unmatched junction bases: 8. Germline V gives CDR1 MNHEY, CDR2 SMNVEV (reference sequence). In nucleotides, the CDR3 is TGTGCCAGCAGTCCCCAGACAGGGAGGAATTCACCCCTCCACTTT. Encoded protein: CASSPQTGRNSPLHF.

The chain combines TRBV11-2 with TRBJ2-1; a weak D match, TRBD2 (5 bases). This CDR3 region has 16 residues. Germline CDR1 reads SGHAT; CDR2 reads FQNNGV. Trimming pared 5 bases from V and 1 base from J, leaving 15 bases between. The CDR3 coding sequence is TGTGCCAGCAGCCCCATTAATAGCGTTTCCTACAATGAGCAGTTCTTC. Amino acid sequence: CASSPINSVSYNEQFF.

This chain uses TRBV7-6 with TRBJ1-6; 7 bases align to TRBD1. The CDR3 is 16 residues long. V was clipped by 2 bases and J by 6 bases; unmatched bases: 7. Germline CDR1 is SGHVS and CDR2 is FNYEAQ. The CDR3 loop is CASSLNAGTVNSPLHF. CDR3 in DNA: TGTGCCAGCAGCTTAAATGCCGGGACAGTTAATTCACCCCTCCACTTT.

This clone came up once. This sequence joins TRBV14 and TRBJ2-7; D is possibly TRBD2 (5 bases). V gave up 3 bases and J gave up 9 bases, with 18 bases separating them. Germline V gene sequence: CDR1 SGHDN, CDR2 FVKESK. This CDR3 is built from 14 residues. The CDR3 coding sequence is TGTGCCAGCAGCCACGGACTCTCAAGCGACGGGCAGTACTTC. This encodes CASSHGLSSDGQYF.

CDR3 sequence reads: CASSISGKANTEAFF. CDR3 DNA sequence: TGTGCCAGTAGTATATCGGGTAAAGCTAACACTGAAGCTTTCTTT. The V call is TRBV19, the J call TRBJ1-1; D not resolved. V was pared by 2 bases and J by 2 bases, with 12 bases between. Germline CDR1 reads LNHDA; CDR2 reads SQIVND (reference sequence). This CDR3 spans 15 amino acids.

The gene calls are TRBV28 and TRBJ1-5; D is perhaps TRBD1 (5 bases). The CDR3 is made up of 15 amino acids. The ends were cut back, 6 bases at V and 4 bases at J, with 16 bases in the middle. The germline V gene has CDR1 MDHEN and CDR2 SYDVKM. The CDR3 sequence: CASSTEAEGNQPQHF. CDR3 DNA: TGTGCCAGCAGCACAGAGGCGGAGGGGAATCAGCCCCAGCATTTT. The complete variable domain, with remaining parts taken from reference TRBV28 and TRBJ1-5, reads DVKVTQSSRYLVKRTGEKVFLECVQDMDHENMFWYRQDPGLGLRLIYFSYDVKMKEKGDIPEGYSVSREKKERFSLILESASTNQTSMYLCASSTEAEGNQPQHFGDGTRLSIL.

The V gene is TRBV6-6, the J gene TRBJ2-1, with 7 bases matching TRBD1. This CDR3 comprises 16 residues. Germline CDR1 reads MNHNY; CDR2 reads SVGAGI (reference sequence). Trimming removed 7 bases from V and 0 bases from J; junction bases left unmatched: 9. The CDR3 region is CASKNGQASSYNEQFF. The CDR3 region has the DNA TGTGCCAGCAAGAATGGACAGGCCAGCTCCTACAATGAGCAGTTCTTC.

This clone was picked up one time. The chain combines TRBV28 with TRBJ2-5; D possibly corresponds to TRBD2 (6 bases). V was trimmed by 4 bases and J by 5 bases, leaving 11 bases between them. The V gene's germline CDR1 is MDHEN and CDR2 SYDVKM. The CDR3 consists of 13 residues. The CDR3 loop is CASSWGEWETQYF. Here the CDR3 DNA reads TGTGCCAGCAGTTGGGGGGAGTGGGAGACCCAGTACTTC.

This clone showed up just a few times. Written as DNA, the CDR3 is TGCGCCAGCAGCTTGAGCGGGCTAAACTCTGGGGCCAACGTCCTGACTTTC. Translated: CASSLSGLNSGANVLTF. The rearrangement links TRBV5-1 to TRBJ2-6, with D possibly TRBD2 on 6 matching bases. The CDR3 has 17 residues. Germline assignment: CDR1 SGHRS and CDR2 YFSETQ. Trimming cost V 1 base and J 0 bases, with 11 bases left between them.

This sequence joins TRBV30 and TRBJ2-7; no reliable D call. V was shortened by 1 base and J by 2 bases, with 18 bases between the two germline ends. Germline CDR1 and CDR2: GTSNPN and SVGIG (reference sequence). The CDR3 sequence is 16 residues long. The CDR3: CAWSAPAKLLTYEQYF. In DNA, the CDR3 is TGTGCCTGGAGTGCCCCAGCGAAACTACTCACCTACGAGCAGTACTTC. Based on the CDR3 plus reference TRBV30 and TRBJ2-7, the full variable domain is SQTIHQWPATLVQPVGSPLSLECTVEGTSNPNLYWYRQAAGRGLQLLFYSVGIGQISSEVPQNLSASRPQDRQFILSSKKLLLSDSGFYLCAWSAPAKLLTYEQYFGPGTRLTVT.

The rearrangement joins TRBV19 to TRBJ1-1; 7 bases are a match to TRBD1. V gave up 1 base and J gave up 4 bases; unmatched junction bases: 6. CDR3 size: 15 residues. Germline CDR1 reads LNHDA; CDR2 reads SQIVND (reference sequence). This CDR3 is CASSIGEGAGTEAFF. CDR3 in DNA: TGTGCCAGTAGTATAGGCGAGGGGGCGGGCACTGAAGCTTTCTTT.

This clone was recorded once. The chain combines TRBV12-3 or TRBV12-4 with TRBJ2-7; 7 nucleotides match TRBD1. The junction had 2 bases not matched to a gene; V was cut back by 6 bases and J by 3 bases. There are 12 residues in the CDR3. The CDR3 spells CASRWTGYEQYF. The CDR3 coding sequence is TGTGCCAGCAGATGGACAGGCTACGAGCAGTACTTC.

The gene calls are TRBV18 and TRBJ1-1, with D unresolved. Germline V gives CDR1 KGHSH, CDR2 LQKENI. This CDR3 is 14 amino acids long. V gave up 3 bases and J gave up 3 bases, with 11 bases separating them. CDR3 nucleotide sequence: TGTGCCAGCTCACCGTCGGGTCGGGACACTGAAGCTTTCTTT. It translates to CASSPSGRDTEAFF.

This clone was counted once. The chain is built from TRBV6-5 and TRBJ2-7; 7 positions match TRBD1. Losses at the gene ends were 0 bases for V and 3 bases for J; bases not matched to a gene: 5. Germline V lookup: CDR1 MNHEY, CDR2 SVGAGI. The CDR3 loop spans 15 amino acids. The chain's CDR3 is CASSYSGRQGYEQYF. The DNA of the CDR3 is TGTGCCAGCAGTTACTCCGGCAGACAGGGCTACGAGCAGTACTTC.

The CDR3 here is CATERLAGAGEQYF. The CDR3 DNA follows: TGTGCCACCGAGCGACTAGCGGGAGCGGGGGAGCAGTACTTC. V is TRBV6-5 and J is TRBJ2-7, with 12 bases identical to TRBD2. The germline V gene has CDR1 MNHEY and CDR2 SVGAGI. With 10 bases clipped from V and 7 bases from J, the junction kept 11 bases outside the gene matches. The CDR3 totals 14 residues.

The V and J genes are TRBV18 and TRBJ2-7; 11 bases line up with TRBD2. V was pared by 2 bases and J by 2 bases, with 2 bases of the junction left unmatched. Germline lookup yields CDR1 KGHSH and CDR2 LQKENI. The CDR3 consists of 15 residues. The CDR3, as DNA: TGTGCCAGCTCACCAGCTAGCGGGGGGACCTACGAGCAGTACTTC. Protein: CASSPASGGTYEQYF. Based on the CDR3 plus reference TRBV18 and TRBJ2-7, the full variable domain is NAGVMQNPRHLVRRRGQEARLRCSPMKGHSHVYWYRQLPEEGLKFMVYLQKENIIDESGMPKERFSAEFPKEGPSILRIQQVVRGDSAAYFCASSPASGGTYEQYFGPGTRLTVT.